This T cell receptor (beta chain) is drawn from a study of OX40 agonist ivuxolimab in advanced cancers. In the study overall: Enrollees could have had prior anti-PD-1, anti-PD-L1 or anti-CTLA-4 therapy, which approximately 40% had received.

Germline V gene data show CDR1 as SGHRS and CDR2 as YFSETQ. Between the trimmed V and J ends, which lost 0 bases and 6 bases, there was a span of 8 bases. This CDR3 is built from 13 residues. The assay was immunoSEQ multiplex PCR, and TCRdb's table has in-frame clones only and misses some. The data hold tens of thousands of clones, with about 85% observed a single time. Study observations and caveats: Relative to CD4+ cells, CD8+ T cells on average had more expanded clones. Low clonal expansion, among the lowest seen, marked partial responders at 0.1-3.0 mg/kg.

About this clone itself: Its target is unknown.

Autoimmune disease history or systemic immunosuppression led to patient exclusion. The sequencing here drew on CD4+ or CD8+ T cells sorted from blood, taken in a trial of the OX40 agonist ivuxolimab. The chain is built from TRBV5-1 and TRBJ2-3; D remains unclear. The clonotype originates from an adult with an advanced solid tumor such as melanoma, head and neck, liver or kidney cancer. The CDR3 DNA is TGCGCCAGCAGCTTGGGGCCCTCCGATACGCAGTATTTT. Its protein is CASSLGPSDTQYF.